The 2 T cell receptor beta chains listed next were all sequenced from one sample in a study of graft-versus-host responses after intestinal transplantation. Data came from immunoSEQ multiplex PCR; TCRdb stores just in-frame clones and leaves some out. The table shows 50,000 or so clones, with approximately 92% occurring only once. The source was PBMCs, collected more than 750 days after a first intestinal transplant, on the day of a second. Every receptor here comes from a human patient who received an intestinal transplant, so some T cells may come from the graft donor.

The chain is built from TRBV7-2 and TRBJ2-2, with 12 bases identical to TRBD2. Germline V gene data show CDR1 as SGHTA and CDR2 as FQGNSA. The CDR3 is 16 amino acids. V dropped 3 bases and J dropped 4; count of bases not matched to a gene: 3. Written as DNA, the CDR3 is TGTGCCAGCAGCTTGACTAGCGGGAGTCGCACCGGGGAGCTGTTTTTT. Amino acids: CASSLTSGSRTGELFF.

This clone was detected once. V gene TRBV6-1 combines with J gene TRBJ1-5; possibly TRBD1 for D (5 bases). Per the germline V gene, CDR1 is MNHNS and CDR2 is SASEGT. V was shortened by 6 bases and J by 6 bases, with 18 bases between the two germline ends. The CDR3 is made up of 15 amino acids. CDR3 sequence (DNA): TGTGCCAGCAGCTCTCCGAGGGGAGGCGGTCAGCCCCAGCATTTT. This sequence encodes CASSSPRGGGQPQHF.